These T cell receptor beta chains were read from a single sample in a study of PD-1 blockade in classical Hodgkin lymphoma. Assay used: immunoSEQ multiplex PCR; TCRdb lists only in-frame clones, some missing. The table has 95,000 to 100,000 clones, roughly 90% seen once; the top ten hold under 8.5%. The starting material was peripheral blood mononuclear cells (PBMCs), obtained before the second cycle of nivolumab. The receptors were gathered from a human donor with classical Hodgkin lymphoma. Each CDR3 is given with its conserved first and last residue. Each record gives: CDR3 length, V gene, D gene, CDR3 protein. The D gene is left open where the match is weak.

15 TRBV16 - CASSPTGKGNTEAFF
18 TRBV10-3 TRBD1 CAISEAGTGYNVGDGYTF
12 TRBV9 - CASSPGPYEQYF
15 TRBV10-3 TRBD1 CAIGPTGDITDTQYF
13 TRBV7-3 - CASSLDLGTEAFF
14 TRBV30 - CAWGTMGQGNTIYF
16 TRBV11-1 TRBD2 CASSSRAGKSTDTQYF
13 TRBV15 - CATSRGTEETQYF
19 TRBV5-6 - CASSFGPSASVRLYNEQFF
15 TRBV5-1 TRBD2 CASRSSGGLYNEQFF
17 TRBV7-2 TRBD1 CASSWIGQGRRGNTIYF
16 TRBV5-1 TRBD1 CASSLEVTGDGGELFF
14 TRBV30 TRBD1 CAWRADRGYYEQYF
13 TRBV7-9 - CASSAEVVTEAFF
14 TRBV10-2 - CASSDPPLLGEAFF
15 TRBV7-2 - CASSLSGGNTYEQYF
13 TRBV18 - CASSPETRETQYF
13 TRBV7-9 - CASSPRKSNEQFF
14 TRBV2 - CASKSIKGRDTQYF
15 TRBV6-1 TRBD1 CASRDGQGDAGELFF
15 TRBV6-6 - CASSYSSAVYTEAFF
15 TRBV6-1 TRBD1 CASSATQGGNQPQHF
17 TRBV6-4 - CASRDSGQLSGANVLTF